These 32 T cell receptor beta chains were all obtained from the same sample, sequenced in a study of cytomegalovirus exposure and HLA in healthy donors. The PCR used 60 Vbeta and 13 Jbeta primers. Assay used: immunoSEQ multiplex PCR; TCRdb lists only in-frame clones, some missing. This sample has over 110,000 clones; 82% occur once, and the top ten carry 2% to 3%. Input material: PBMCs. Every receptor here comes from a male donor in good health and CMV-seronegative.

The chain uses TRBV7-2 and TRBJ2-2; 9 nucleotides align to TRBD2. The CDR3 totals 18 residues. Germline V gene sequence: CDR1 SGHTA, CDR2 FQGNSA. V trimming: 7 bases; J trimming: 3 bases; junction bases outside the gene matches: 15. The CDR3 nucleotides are TGTGCCAGCACCGGGCTGAGCGGGAGGTCCTGGGACACCGGGGAGCTGTTTTTT. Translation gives CASTGLSGRSWDTGELFF.

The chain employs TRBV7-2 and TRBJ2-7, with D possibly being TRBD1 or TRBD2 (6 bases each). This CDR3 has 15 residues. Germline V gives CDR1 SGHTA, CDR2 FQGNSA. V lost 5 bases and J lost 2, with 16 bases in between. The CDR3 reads CASSIDRTTTYEQYF. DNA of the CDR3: TGTGCCAGCAGCATAGACAGGACTACTACCTACGAGCAGTACTTC.

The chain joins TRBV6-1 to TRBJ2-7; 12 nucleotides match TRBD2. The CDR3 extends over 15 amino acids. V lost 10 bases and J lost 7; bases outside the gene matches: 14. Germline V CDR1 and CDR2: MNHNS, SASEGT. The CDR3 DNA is TGTGCCACTTCAATTCTAGCGGGAGGGCCGGGGGAGCAGTACTTC. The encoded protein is CATSILAGGPGEQYF.

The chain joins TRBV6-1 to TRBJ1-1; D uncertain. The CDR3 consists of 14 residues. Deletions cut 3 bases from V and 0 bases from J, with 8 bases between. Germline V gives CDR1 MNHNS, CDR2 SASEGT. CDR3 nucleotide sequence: TGTGCCAGCAGTGATCGAGGTCTGAACACTGAAGCTTTCTTT. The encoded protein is CASSDRGLNTEAFF.

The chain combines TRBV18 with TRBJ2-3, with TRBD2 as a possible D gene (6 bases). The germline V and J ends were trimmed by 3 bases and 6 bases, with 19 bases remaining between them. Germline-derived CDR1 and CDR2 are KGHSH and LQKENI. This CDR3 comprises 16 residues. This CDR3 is CASSPGLGGWQDTQYF. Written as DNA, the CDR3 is TGTGCCAGCTCACCCGGACTGGGGGGATGGCAGGATACGCAGTATTTT.

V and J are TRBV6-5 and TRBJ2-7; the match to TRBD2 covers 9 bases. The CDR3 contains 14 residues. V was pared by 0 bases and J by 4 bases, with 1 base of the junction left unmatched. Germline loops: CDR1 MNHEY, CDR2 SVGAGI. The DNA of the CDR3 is TGTGCCAGCAGTTACTCGCGGGAGGGGTACGAGCAGTACTTC. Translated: CASSYSREGYEQYF.

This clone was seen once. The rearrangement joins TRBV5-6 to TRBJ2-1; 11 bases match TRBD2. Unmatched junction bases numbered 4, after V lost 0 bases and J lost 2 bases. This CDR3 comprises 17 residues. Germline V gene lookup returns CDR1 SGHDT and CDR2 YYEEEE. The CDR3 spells CASSLALAGGAYNEQFF. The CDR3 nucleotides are TGTGCCAGCAGCTTGGCTTTAGCGGGAGGGGCCTACAATGAGCAGTTCTTC.

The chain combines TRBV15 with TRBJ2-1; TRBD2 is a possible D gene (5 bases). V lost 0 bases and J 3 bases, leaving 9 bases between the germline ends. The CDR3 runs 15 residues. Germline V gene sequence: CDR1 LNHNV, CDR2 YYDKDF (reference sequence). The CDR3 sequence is CATSRDPGSYNEQFF. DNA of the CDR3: TGTGCCACCAGCAGAGATCCGGGGAGCTACAATGAGCAGTTCTTC.

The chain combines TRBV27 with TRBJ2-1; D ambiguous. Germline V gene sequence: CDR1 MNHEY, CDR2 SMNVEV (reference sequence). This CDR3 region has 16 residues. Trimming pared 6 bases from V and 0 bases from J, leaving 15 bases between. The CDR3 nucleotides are TGTGCCAGCAGAGTTTACGGGTTGAGCTCCTACAATGAGCAGTTCTTC. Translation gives CASRVYGLSSYNEQFF.

Written as DNA, the CDR3 is TGTGCCAGCAGCCAGACTGGTAAGACTGAAGCTTTCTTT. Its translation: CASSQTGKTEAFF. The chain links TRBV7-6 to TRBJ1-1; no clear D gene. This CDR3 region has 13 residues. Trimming shortened V by 5 bases and J by 5 bases, and 12 bases separated the two germline ends. Germline V CDR1 and CDR2: SGHVS, FNYEAQ.

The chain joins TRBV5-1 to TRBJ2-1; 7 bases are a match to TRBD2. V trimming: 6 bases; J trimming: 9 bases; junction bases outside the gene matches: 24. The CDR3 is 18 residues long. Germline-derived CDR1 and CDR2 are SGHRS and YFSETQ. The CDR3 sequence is CASIPSLAAGEGMSEQFF. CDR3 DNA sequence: TGCGCCAGCATCCCAAGTTTAGCTGCGGGAGAGGGCATGAGTGAGCAGTTCTTC. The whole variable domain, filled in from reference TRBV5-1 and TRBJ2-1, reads KAGVTQTPRYLIKTRGQQVTLSCSPISGHRSVSWYQQTPGQGLQFLFEYFSETQRNKGNFPGRFSGRQFSNSRSEMNVSTLELGDSALYLCASIPSLAAGEGMSEQFFGPGTRLTVL.

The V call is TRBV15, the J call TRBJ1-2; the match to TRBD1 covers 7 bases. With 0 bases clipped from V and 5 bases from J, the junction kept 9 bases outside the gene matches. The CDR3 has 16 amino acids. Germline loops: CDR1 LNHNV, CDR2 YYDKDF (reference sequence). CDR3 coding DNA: TGTGCCACCAGCAGAGATCGGGTTGGGGACAGTTATGGCTACACCTTC. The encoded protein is CATSRDRVGDSYGYTF.

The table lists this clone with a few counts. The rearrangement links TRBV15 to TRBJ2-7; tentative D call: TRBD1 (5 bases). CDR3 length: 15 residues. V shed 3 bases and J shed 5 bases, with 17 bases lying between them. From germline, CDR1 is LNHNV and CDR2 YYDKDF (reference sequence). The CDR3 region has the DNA TGTGCCACCAGCAGCGGACAATCTCCTTCGCACGAGCAGTACTTC. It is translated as CATSSGQSPSHEQYF. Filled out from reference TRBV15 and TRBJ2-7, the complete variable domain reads DAMVIQNPRYQVTQFGKPVTLSCSQTLNHNVMYWYQQKSSQAPKLLFHYYDKDFNNEADTPDNFQSRRPNTSFCFLDIRSPGLGDTAMYLCATSSGQSPSHEQYFGPGTRLTVT.

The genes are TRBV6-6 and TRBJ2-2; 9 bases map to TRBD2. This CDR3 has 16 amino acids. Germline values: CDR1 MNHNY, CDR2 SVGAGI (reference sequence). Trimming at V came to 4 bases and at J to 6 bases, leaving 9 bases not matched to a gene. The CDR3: CASSWVAGAGAGELFF. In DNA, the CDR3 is TGTGCCAGCAGTTGGGTAGCGGGAGCGGGGGCCGGGGAGCTGTTTTTT.

CDR3 in DNA: TGTGCCAGCAGCTTGGGGACAGGGACCTACGAGCAGTACTTC. The encoded protein is CASSLGTGTYEQYF. The chain employs TRBV5-4 and TRBJ2-7, with TRBD1 matching over 8 bases. CDR1 is SGHNT and CDR2 is YYREEE in the germline V gene (reference sequence). The CDR3 is 14 residues long. V dropped 0 bases and J dropped 2; count of bases not matched to a gene: 1.

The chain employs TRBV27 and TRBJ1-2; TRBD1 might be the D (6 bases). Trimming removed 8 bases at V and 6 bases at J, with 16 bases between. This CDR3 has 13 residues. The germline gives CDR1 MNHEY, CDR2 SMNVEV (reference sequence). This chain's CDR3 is CASRIQGSNGYTF. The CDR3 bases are TGTGCCAGCCGTATACAGGGAAGTAATGGCTACACCTTC.

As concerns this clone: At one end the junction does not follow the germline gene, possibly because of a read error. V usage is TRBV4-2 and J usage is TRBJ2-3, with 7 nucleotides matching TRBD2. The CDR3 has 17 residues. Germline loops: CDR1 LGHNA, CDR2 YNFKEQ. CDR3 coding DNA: TGTGCCAGCAGCCAAGGTATGGGCGGGAGAAGCAGAGATACGCAGTATTTT. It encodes CASSQGMGGRSRDTQYF.

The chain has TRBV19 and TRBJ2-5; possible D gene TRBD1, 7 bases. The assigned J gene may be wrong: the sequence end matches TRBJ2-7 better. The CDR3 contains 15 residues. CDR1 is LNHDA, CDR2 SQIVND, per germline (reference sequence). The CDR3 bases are TGTGCCAGTAGTAACGCGGGACAGCTCTCCTACGAGCAGTACTTC. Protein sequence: CASSNAGQLSYEQYF.

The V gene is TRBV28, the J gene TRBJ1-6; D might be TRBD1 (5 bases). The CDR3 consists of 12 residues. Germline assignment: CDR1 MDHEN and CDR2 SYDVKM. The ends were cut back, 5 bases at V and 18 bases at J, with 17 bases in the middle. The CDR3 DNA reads TGTGCCAGCAGTCCTTTAAGGGGCCGTTACCACTTT. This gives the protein CASSPLRGRYHF.

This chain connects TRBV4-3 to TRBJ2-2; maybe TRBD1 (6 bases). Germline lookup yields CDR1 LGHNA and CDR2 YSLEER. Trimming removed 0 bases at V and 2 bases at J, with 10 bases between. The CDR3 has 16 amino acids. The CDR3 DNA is TGCGCCAGCAGCCAAGAGAGGGGGAGCAACACCGGGGAGCTGTTTTTT. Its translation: CASSQERGSNTGELFF.

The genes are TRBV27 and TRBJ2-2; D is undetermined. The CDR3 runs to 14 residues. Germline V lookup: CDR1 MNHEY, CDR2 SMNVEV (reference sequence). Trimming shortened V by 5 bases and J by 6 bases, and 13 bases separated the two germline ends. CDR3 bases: TGTGCCAGCAGTGAAGACATTTCACCCGGGGAGCTGTTTTTT. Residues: CASSEDISPGELFF.

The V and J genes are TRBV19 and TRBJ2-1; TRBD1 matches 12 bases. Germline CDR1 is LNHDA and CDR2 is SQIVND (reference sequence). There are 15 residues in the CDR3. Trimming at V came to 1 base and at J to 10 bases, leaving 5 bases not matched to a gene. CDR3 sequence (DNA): TGTGCCAGTAGTATAGGGGACAGGGGGCTGGGCGAGCAGTTCTTC. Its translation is CASSIGDRGLGEQFF.

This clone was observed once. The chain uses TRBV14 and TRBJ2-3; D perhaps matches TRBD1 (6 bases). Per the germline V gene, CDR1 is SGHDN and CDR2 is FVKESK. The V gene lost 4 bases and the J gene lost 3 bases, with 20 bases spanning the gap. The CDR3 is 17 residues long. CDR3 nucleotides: TGTGCCAGCAGCCTACATACAGGGATAATTCGGACAGATACGCAGTATTTT. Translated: CASSLHTGIIRTDTQYF.

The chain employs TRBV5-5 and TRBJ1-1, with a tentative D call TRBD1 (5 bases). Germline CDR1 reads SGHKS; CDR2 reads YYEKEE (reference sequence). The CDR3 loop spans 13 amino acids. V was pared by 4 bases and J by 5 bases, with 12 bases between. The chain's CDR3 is CASSPLKGTEAFF. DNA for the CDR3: TGTGCCAGCAGCCCCTTAAAGGGGACTGAAGCTTTCTTT. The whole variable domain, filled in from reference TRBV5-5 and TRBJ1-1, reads DAGVTQSPTHLIKTRGQQVTLRCSPISGHKSVSWYQQVLGQGPQFIFQYYEKEERGRGNFPDRFSARQFPNYSSELNVNALLLGDSALYLCASSPLKGTEAFFGQGTRLTVV.

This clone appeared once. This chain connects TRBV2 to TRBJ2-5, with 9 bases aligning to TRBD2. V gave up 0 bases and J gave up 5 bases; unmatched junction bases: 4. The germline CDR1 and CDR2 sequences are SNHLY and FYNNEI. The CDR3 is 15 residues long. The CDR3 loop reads CASSEARLAGETQYF. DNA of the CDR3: TGTGCCAGCAGTGAAGCGCGCCTAGCGGGGGAGACCCAGTACTTC.

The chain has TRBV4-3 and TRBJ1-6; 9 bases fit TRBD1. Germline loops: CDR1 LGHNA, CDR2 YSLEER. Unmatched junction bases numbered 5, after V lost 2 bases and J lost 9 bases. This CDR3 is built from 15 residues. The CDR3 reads CASSQLTGGASPLHF. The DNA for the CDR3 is TGCGCCAGCAGCCAATTGACAGGGGGAGCTTCACCCCTCCACTTT.

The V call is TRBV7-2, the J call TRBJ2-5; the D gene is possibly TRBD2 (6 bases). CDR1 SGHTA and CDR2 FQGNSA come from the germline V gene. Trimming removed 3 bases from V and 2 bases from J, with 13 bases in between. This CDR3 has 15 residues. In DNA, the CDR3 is TGTGCCAGCAGCTTGATGGGCGGGGTTCAAGAGACCCAGTACTTC. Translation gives CASSLMGGVQETQYF.

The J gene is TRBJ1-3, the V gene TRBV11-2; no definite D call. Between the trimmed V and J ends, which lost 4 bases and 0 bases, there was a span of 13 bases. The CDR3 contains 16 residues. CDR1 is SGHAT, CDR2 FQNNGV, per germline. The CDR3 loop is CASSWSNTGSGNTIYF. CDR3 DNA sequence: TGTGCCAGCAGCTGGAGCAATACGGGCTCTGGAAACACCATATATTTT.

CDR3 loop: CASSWGLAGGSDTQYF. CDR3 coding DNA: TGTGCCAGCAGCTGGGGACTAGCGGGAGGGTCAGATACGCAGTATTTT. The rearrangement uses TRBV9 and TRBJ2-3; TRBD2 matches 16 bases. V shed 4 bases and J 4 bases; nucleotides not matched to a gene: 3. Germline loops: CDR1 SGDLS, CDR2 YYNGEE. The CDR3 is 16 residues long.

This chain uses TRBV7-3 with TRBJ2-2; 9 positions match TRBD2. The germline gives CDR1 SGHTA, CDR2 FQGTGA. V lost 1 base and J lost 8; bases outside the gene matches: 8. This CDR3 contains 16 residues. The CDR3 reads CASSLRRASGNGELFF. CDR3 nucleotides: TGTGCCAGCAGCTTAAGAAGAGCTAGCGGGAATGGGGAGCTGTTTTTT.

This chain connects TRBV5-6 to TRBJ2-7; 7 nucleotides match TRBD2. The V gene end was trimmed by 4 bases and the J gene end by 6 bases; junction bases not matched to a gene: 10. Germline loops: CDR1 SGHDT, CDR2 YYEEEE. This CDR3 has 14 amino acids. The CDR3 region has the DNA TGTGCCAGCAGCACTAGGGGAGGGATAGGCGAGCAGTACTTC. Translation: CASSTRGGIGEQYF.

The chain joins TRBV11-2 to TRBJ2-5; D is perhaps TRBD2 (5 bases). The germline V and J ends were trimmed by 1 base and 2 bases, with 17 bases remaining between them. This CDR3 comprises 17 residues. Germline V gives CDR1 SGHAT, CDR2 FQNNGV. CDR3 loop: CASSLAHPPAAQETQYF. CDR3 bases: TGTGCCAGCAGCTTAGCCCATCCCCCAGCGGCTCAAGAGACCCAGTACTTC.